This T cell receptor beta chain was found in a study of T-cell reconstitution after alpha-beta-depleted transplantation in children. The CDR3 is made up of 14 amino acids. Trimming shortened V by 6 bases and J by 2 bases, and 15 bases separated the two germline ends. Germline CDR1 and CDR2: SGHRS and YFSETQ. This clonotype was observed at least ten times. Preparing the TCRbeta library involved the use of unique molecular identifiers. One entry per CDR3 protein results from TCRdb running MiXCR on the PCR reads. This table holds hundreds of thousands of distinct CDR3 sequences, roughly 9% found once. V and J are TRBV5-1 and TRBJ2-7; no reliable D call. The specimen was PBMCs from the stem cell graft donor, collected from the stem cell graft. The receptor was isolated from a human donor who donated a stem cell graft to a child with acute lymphoblastic leukemia. The CDR3 sequence: CASNTEGNTYEQYF. The CDR3 DNA reads as TGCGCCAGCAATACCGAAGGTAACACCTACGAGCAGTACTTC.